This T cell receptor beta chain was sequenced in a study of PD-1 blockade in classical Hodgkin lymphoma. Each of the patients experienced relapse following autologous stem cell transplantation, and their brentuximab vedotin exposure differed. Clones were read by immunoSEQ multiplex PCR, and TCRdb kept only the in-frame ones, dropping some. The profile shows about 10,000 clones, about 71% of them singletons. CDR1 and CDR2 from the germline V gene are SGHNT and YYREEE (reference sequence). This CDR3 comprises 15 residues. The V and J ends lost 4 bases and 0 bases respectively, with 10 bases between them.

This chain connects TRBV5-4 to TRBJ2-2, with D perhaps matching TRBD2 (6 bases). The source material was peripheral blood mononuclear cells (PBMCs), sampled at baseline. The receptor's source is a human donor with classical Hodgkin lymphoma. CDR3 sequence reads: CASSRETTNTGELFF. CDR3 DNA sequence: TGTGCCAGCAGCCGGGAGACAACGAACACCGGGGAGCTGTTTTTT.